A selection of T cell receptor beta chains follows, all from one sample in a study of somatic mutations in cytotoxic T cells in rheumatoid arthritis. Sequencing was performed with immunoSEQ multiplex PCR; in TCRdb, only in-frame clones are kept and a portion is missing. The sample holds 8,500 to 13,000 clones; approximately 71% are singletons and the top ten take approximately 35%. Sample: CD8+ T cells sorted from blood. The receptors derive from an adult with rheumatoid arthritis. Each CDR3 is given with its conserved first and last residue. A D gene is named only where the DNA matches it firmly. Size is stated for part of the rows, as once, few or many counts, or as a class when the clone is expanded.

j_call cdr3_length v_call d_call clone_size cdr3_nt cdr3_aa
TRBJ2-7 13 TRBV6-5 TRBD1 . TGTGCCAGCAGACACAGGGGACGCTACGAGCAGTACTTC CASRHRGRYEQYF
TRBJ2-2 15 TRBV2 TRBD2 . TGTGCCAGCAGGACTAGCGGGGACATAACCGGGGAGCTGTTTTTT CASRTSGDITGELFF
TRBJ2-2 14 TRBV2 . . TGTGCCAGGGAGGGCAGAAGTTACACCGGGGAGCTGTTTTTT CAREGRSYTGELFF
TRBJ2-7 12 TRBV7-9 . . TGTGCCAGCAGCTGGGAAACCTACGAGCAGTACTTC CASSWETYEQYF
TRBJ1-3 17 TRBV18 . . TGTGCCACTCACCTATTTATGGGGCGGCACTCTGGAAACACCATATATTTT CATHLFMGRHSGNTIYF
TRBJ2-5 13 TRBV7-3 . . TGTGCCAGCAGCTTCGGTTACCAAGAGACCCAGTACTTC CASSFGYQETQYF
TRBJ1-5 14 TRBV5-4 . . TGTGCCAGCAGCTTGGAGGGGGACTATCAGCCCCAGCATTTT CASSLEGDYQPQHF
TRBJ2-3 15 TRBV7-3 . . TGTGCCAGCAGCCCGAATGGGGCAACCACAGATACGCAGTATTTT CASSPNGATTDTQYF
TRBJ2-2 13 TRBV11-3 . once TGTGCCAGCACCGCATCCAACACGCGGGAGCTGTTTTTT CASTASNTRELFF
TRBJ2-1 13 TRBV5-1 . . TGCGCCAGCGGGGGACTCGCCTACAATGAGCAGTTCTTC CASGGLAYNEQFF
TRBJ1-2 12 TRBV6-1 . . TGTGCCAGCACCGAAGACTACTATGGCTACACCTTC CASTEDYYGYTF
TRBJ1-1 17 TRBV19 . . TGTGCCAGTAACCCAGGCATAGGAGACAGACGGAACACTGAAGCTTTCTTT CASNPGIGDRRNTEAFF
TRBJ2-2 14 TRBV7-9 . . TGTGCCAGCAGCTTCGGTAGCTCACCCGGGGAGCTGTTTTTT CASSFGSSPGELFF
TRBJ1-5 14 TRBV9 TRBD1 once TGTGCCAGCAGCGTAGGGACAGGTAGTCAGCCCCAGCATTTT CASSVGTGSQPQHF
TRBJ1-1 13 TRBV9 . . TGTGCCAGCAGCGCAGGACAGAACACTGAAGCTTTCTTT CASSAGQNTEAFF
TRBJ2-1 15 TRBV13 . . TGTGCCAGCAGCTTGGTTGGGACCGCAGCCAATGAGCAGTTCTTC CASSLVGTAANEQFF
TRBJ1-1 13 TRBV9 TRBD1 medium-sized TGTGCCAGCAGTGGGACAGCTAACACTGAAGCTTTCTTT CASSGTANTEAFF
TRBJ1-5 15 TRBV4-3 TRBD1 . TGCGCCAGCAGCCGGACAGGGATGAGCAATCAGCCCCAGCATTTT CASSRTGMSNQPQHF
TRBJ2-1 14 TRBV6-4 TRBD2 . TGTGCCAGCAGCTACGGGGGGTGGTACAATGAGCAGTTCTTC CASSYGGWYNEQFF
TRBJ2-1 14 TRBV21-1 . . TGTGCCAGCAGCAAAGGGGACAGAAGGAATGAGCAGTTCTTC CASSKGDRRNEQFF
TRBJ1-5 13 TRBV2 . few TGTGCCAGCACAGGGGCAAGCAATCAGCCCCAGCATTTT CASTGASNQPQHF
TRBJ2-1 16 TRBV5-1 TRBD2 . TGCGCCAGCAGCTTGTCTAGCGGGGGGTCCTACAATGAGCAGTTCTTC CASSLSSGGSYNEQFF
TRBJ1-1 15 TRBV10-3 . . TGTGCCATCAGTGGGTCGTTGGCGGTGAACACTGAAGCTTTCTTT CAISGSLAVNTEAFF
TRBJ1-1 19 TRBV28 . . TGTGCCAGCAGTTCAATACTCGCCTCAGAGGGTCTTTTGAACACTGAAGCTTTCTTT CASSSILASEGLLNTEAFF
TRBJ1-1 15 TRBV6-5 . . TGTGCCAGCAGTTATCACAGTGGGCTGAACACTGAAGCTTTCTTT CASSYHSGLNTEAFF
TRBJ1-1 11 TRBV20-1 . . TGCAGTGTAATCATGAACACTGAAGCTTTCTTT CSVIMNTEAFF
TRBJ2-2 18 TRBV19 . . TGTGCCAGTAGTATCTATCTGGGGGCCCCCGCGAACACCGGGGAGCTGTTTTTT CASSIYLGAPANTGELFF
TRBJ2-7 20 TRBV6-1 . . TGTGCCAGCAGTGAAGCGTCCGGCGGGACAGAGAACACGGGTGTCGGCGAGCAGTACTTC CASSEASGGTENTGVGEQYF
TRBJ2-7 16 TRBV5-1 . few TGCGCCAGCAGCTTGGCCGCGGCCAGAGACGAAGGGCTTCGGTACTTC CASSLAAARDEGLRYF
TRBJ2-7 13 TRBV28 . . TGTGCCAGCAGTTCCGTTAGCTCCTACGAGCAGTACTTC CASSSVSSYEQYF
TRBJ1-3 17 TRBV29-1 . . TGCAGCGTTGATGCAGGACCGGCAGGGGTTATTGGAAACACCATATATTTT CSVDAGPAGVIGNTIYF
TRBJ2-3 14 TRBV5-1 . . TGCGCCAGCAGCGAGATCAGGCACACAGATACGCAGTATTTT CASSEIRHTDTQYF
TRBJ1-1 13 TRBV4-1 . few TGCGCCAGCAGCCAAGTGGTGGGGGCCGAAGCTTTCTTT CASSQVVGAEAFF
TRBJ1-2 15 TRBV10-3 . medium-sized TGTGCCATCAGTGAGGCCGAGGGAGCTTACTATGGCTACACCTTC CAISEAEGAYYGYTF
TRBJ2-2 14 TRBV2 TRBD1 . TGTGCCAGCAGTGACCGGCAGGGGGCCGGGGAGCTGTTTTTT CASSDRQGAGELFF
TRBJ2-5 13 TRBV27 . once TGTGCCAGCAGTCTAGCGAGCTGGGAGACCCAGTACTTC CASSLASWETQYF
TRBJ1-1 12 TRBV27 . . TGTGCCAGCGCGACAGGGAACACTGAAGCTTTCTTT CASATGNTEAFF
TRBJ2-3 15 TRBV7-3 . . TGTGCCAGCAGCTTATCGGGGTTTGGCACAGATACGCAGTATTTT CASSLSGFGTDTQYF
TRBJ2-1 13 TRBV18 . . TGTGCCAGCTCACAGACGGGTTACAATGAGCAGTTCTTC CASSQTGYNEQFF
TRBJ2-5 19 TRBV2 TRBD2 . TGTGCCAGCAGGGTACTAGCGGGGGGGCTCTCCCAGGTTCAAGAGACCCAGTACTTC CASRVLAGGLSQVQETQYF
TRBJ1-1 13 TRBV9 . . TGTGCCAGCAGCGTTTCGGGTACGACTGAAGCTTTCTTT CASSVSGTTEAFF
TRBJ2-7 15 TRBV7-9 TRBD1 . TGTGCCAGCAGCGCTGGCCGGGACAGCTCAGGCGAGCAGTACTTC CASSAGRDSSGEQYF
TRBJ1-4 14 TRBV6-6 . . TGTGCCAGCAGTTTTACACAGATTAATGAAAAACTGTTTTTT CASSFTQINEKLFF
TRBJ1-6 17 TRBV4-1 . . TGCGCCAGCAGCCAAGTATCGGGAGTCATCTATAATTCACCCCTCCACTTT CASSQVSGVIYNSPLHF
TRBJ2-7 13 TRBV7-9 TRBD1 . TGTGCCTGCCACCCGACAGGGGGTAACGAGCAGTACTTC CACHPTGGNEQYF
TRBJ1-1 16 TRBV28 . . TGTGCCAGCAGTTTCGTCGGGGGCGGGCTGAACACTGAAGCTTTCTTT CASSFVGGGLNTEAFF
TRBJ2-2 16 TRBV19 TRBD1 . TGTGCCAGTAGTCCTCTTGGACAGGGGGATCCCGGGGAGCTGTTTTTT CASSPLGQGDPGELFF
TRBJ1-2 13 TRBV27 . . TGTGCCAGCAGTTTCTCCCCCGGCTATGGCTACACCTTC CASSFSPGYGYTF
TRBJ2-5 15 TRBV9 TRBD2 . TGTGCCAGCAGCGGGTCCGGGACTAGCCAAGAGACCCAGTACTTC CASSGSGTSQETQYF
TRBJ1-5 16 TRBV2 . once TGTGCCAGCAGTGAATTGAAAGGGACCCTCTCTCAGCCCCAGCATTTT CASSELKGTLSQPQHF
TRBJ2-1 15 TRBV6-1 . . TGTGCCAGCAGTGAAAACCCGGCGTCCTCGACCGAGCAGTTCTTC CASSENPASSTEQFF
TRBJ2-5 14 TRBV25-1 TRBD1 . TGTGCCAGCAGCTCCGGGACAGGGCAAGAGACCCAGTACTTC CASSSGTGQETQYF